The 3 T cell receptor beta chains presented below share a single source sample, sequenced in a study of radiotherapy plus CTLA-4 blockade in lung cancer. Sequenced by immunoSEQ multiplex PCR; TCRdb stores in-frame clones only, minus some. The table has around 70,000 clones, over 75% seen once; the top ten hold about 4%. Source: peripheral blood, taken from a patient treated with radiotherapy plus ipilimumab. The receptors derive from a human donor with non-small cell lung cancer who had a partial response to radiotherapy plus ipilimumab.

V gene TRBV28 combines with J gene TRBJ2-7; weak D call: TRBD1 (5 bases). Germline-derived CDR1 and CDR2 are MDHEN and SYDVKM. Trimming shortened V by 3 bases and J by 5 bases, and 17 bases separated the two germline ends. This CDR3 has 15 amino acids. In DNA form, the CDR3 reads TGTGCCAGCAGTTTCCCGTCCCGACAGTCCCACGAGCAGTACTTC. It translates to CASSFPSRQSHEQYF.

This clone has a single count. The chain uses TRBV5-6 and TRBJ2-1, with TRBD2 matching over 11 bases. J was trimmed by 1 base and V by 6 bases; bases with no gene match: 12. The CDR3 totals 18 residues. Germline loops: CDR1 SGHDT, CDR2 YYEEEE. The CDR3 region has the DNA TGTGCCAGCATTTCGGCGGGGGGACTAGCGGATTCCTACAATGAGCAGTTCTTC. Its protein is CASISAGGLADSYNEQFF.

This clone was seen only a few times. The V gene is TRBV10-3, the J gene TRBJ2-1; TRBD2 agrees at 8 bases. V dropped 3 bases and J dropped 5; count of bases not matched to a gene: 0. Germline V lookup: CDR1 ENHRY, CDR2 SYGVKD. The CDR3 covers 13 residues. The CDR3 spells CAISELADNEQFF. CDR3 DNA: TGTGCCATCAGTGAACTAGCGGACAATGAGCAGTTCTTC.